The entry below describes one T cell receptor beta chain. The entry originates in a study of blood T cell repertoires in COVID-19. Looking at the study overall: Material from acute and convalescent COVID-19 was sourced from the United States, Italy and Spain. Sources were T cells, B-cell-depleted T cells, or PBMCs; the material itself was cDNA or gDNA.

Germline V gives CDR1 KGHSH, CDR2 LQKENI. This CDR3 contains 14 residues. V was clipped by 6 bases and J by 9 bases; unmatched bases: 10. Study processing details: Amplified reference gene primers provided the basis for estimating nucleated cell counts. TCRdb's table, derived via immunoSEQ multiplex PCR, lists solely in-frame clones and lacks some. D and trimming were read from the DNA, whereas the V and J calls and clone size are those reported in that table. Of over 250,000 clones in the sample, roughly 85% were seen once. This TCR was sampled from a man over 45 with active or convalescent COVID-19. The chain couples TRBV18 to TRBJ1-5; TRBD1 matches 8 bases. What was sequenced was peripheral blood. This chain's CDR3 is CASSPGQGVGPQHF. The CDR3 DNA reads TGTGCCAGCTCCCCCGGACAGGGCGTAGGGCCCCAGCATTTT.